The present T cell receptor beta chain was sequenced within a study of PD-1 blockade in classical Hodgkin lymphoma. Study outcomes and limitations: The authors excluded patients who started nivolumab under 1 year after ASCT. Sources of repertoire differences remain undefined, possibly disease activity or prior therapy.

Here immunoSEQ multiplex PCR was the method, and the copy in TCRdb shows in-frame clones only, minus some. The sample consists of 10,000 to 15,000 clones, more than 70% of them appearing once. Trimming at V came to 8 bases and at J to 2 bases, leaving 12 bases not matched to a gene. The germline CDR1 and CDR2 sequences are SNHLY and FYNNEI. This CDR3 is built from 15 residues. Regarding this clone: As yet, its antigen is unknown.

Time point: cycle 4 day 1 (C4D1), after six to seven weeks of nivolumab. Relapse after autologous stem cell transplantation occurred in every patient, and brentuximab vedotin exposure varied. Using magnetic negative selection, the CD4+ T cells were separated out of thawed PBMCs. The V call is TRBV2, the J call TRBJ2-7, with 7 positions matching TRBD2. The sequencing used CD4+ T cells from blood, collected before the fourth cycle of nivolumab. The TCR was taken from a human donor with classical Hodgkin lymphoma. CDR3 region: CASGYGRGRTYEQYF. CDR3 in DNA: TGTGCCAGCGGCTATGGGAGGGGACGAACCTACGAGCAGTACTTC.